This passage covers 10 T cell receptor beta chains from one sample sequenced in a study of blood T cell repertoires in COVID-19 (TCRdb year 2020). The library was made by the immunoSEQ multiplex PCR assay. The table comes from immuneACCESS by way of TCRdb, which keeps in-frame sequences with V and J called. Part of the clones is missing from these tables; in studies checked, under half for an unresolved V gene and the rest for unknown reasons. The sample table contains about 130,000 clones; only one count was recorded for about 74% of them. The top ten constitute 4.5% to 6% of the sample. The source material was peripheral blood. Source of these receptors: a man older than 75 with COVID-19, enrolled during active disease.

The V call is TRBV10-3, the J call TRBJ2-1; 9 bases map to TRBD2. The CDR3 is 16 residues long. Trimming removed 6 bases from V and 2 bases from J; junction bases left unmatched: 8. CDR1 ENHRY and CDR2 SYGVKD come from the germline V gene. This chain's CDR3 is CAIRAGGVSAYNEQFF. The CDR3 DNA follows: TGTGCCATCAGGGCGGGAGGGGTATCAGCCTACAATGAGCAGTTCTTC.

V usage is TRBV7-8 and J usage is TRBJ2-2; D remains unclear. The CDR3 covers 14 residues. Germline-derived CDR1 and CDR2 are SGHVS and FQNEAQ. The V end was cut by 0 bases, the J end by 4 bases, with 6 bases between. The CDR3 bases are TGTGCCAGCAGCTTAGCTCAGGCCACCGGGGAGCTGTTTTTT. It encodes CASSLAQATGELFF.

J is TRBJ2-2 and V is TRBV10-2; D possibly corresponds to TRBD2 (6 bases). Per germline, CDR1 WSHSY and CDR2 SAAADI. CDR3 length equals 15 residues. Trimming cost V 2 bases and J 4 bases, with 11 bases left between them. The chain's CDR3 is CASSEVQAGTGELFF. The DNA for the CDR3 is TGCGCCAGCAGTGAGGTACAAGCGGGCACCGGGGAGCTGTTTTTT.

This clone was detected many times. V usage is TRBV6-5 and J usage is TRBJ2-7; 8 nucleotides line up with TRBD2. J gave up 0 bases and V 5 bases, and 6 bases lay outside the gene matches. The CDR3 is made up of 15 amino acids. The germline V gene has CDR1 MNHEY and CDR2 SVGAGI. The CDR3 nucleotides read TGTGCCAGCAGTCTTACTAGCGGTAGCTCCTACGAGCAGTACTTC. It is translated as CASSLTSGSSYEQYF.

There are many counts of this clone. J is TRBJ2-7 and V is TRBV19, with D maybe TRBD2 (5 bases). The V gene lost 3 bases and the J gene lost 2 bases, with 14 bases spanning the gap. Germline lookup yields CDR1 LNHDA and CDR2 SQIVND (reference sequence). CDR3 length equals 15 residues. CDR3 nucleotides: TGTGCCAGTAGTATGACCGGAGGCAATCCCTACGAGCAGTACTTC. Translating gives CASSMTGGNPYEQYF.

The chain recombines TRBV5-1 with TRBJ2-2; 8 bases map to TRBD2. Per germline, CDR1 SGHRS and CDR2 YFSETQ. V dropped 4 bases and J dropped 2; count of bases not matched to a gene: 7. This CDR3 has 16 amino acids. CDR3 coding DNA: TGCGCCAGCAGCCCGGCGGGGGGCTTTAACACCGGGGAGCTGTTTTTT. Translation: CASSPAGGFNTGELFF.

The chain uses TRBV5-4 and TRBJ2-1; TRBD2 agrees at 9 bases. Trimming removed 2 bases from V and 5 bases from J; junction bases left unmatched: 8. This CDR3 region has 16 residues. CDR1 and CDR2 from the germline V gene are SGHNT and YYREEE (reference sequence). The CDR3 DNA reads as TGTGCCAGCAGCTTTAGTCTAGCGGGATTTAACAATGAGCAGTTCTTC. Translation: CASSFSLAGFNNEQFF.

The CDR3 loop is CASSRRGSYEQYF. As DNA, the CDR3 is TGTGCCAGCAGCAGACGGGGGTCCTACGAGCAGTACTTC. The chain links TRBV6-6 to TRBJ2-7; D possibly corresponds to TRBD2 (6 bases). V gave up 6 bases and J gave up 1 base, with 10 bases separating them. The germline gives CDR1 MNHNY, CDR2 SVGAGI (reference sequence). This CDR3 is built from 13 residues.

V is TRBV6-6 and J is TRBJ2-7; TRBD1 agrees at 8 bases. After removal of 7 bases from V and 3 bases from J, the junction contained 11 bases not matched to a gene. CDR1 and CDR2 from the germline V gene are MNHNY and SVGAGI (reference sequence). There are 15 residues in the CDR3. CDR3: CASMIRGTGHYEQYF. CDR3 nucleotide sequence: TGTGCCAGCATGATTAGGGGGACAGGACACTACGAGCAGTACTTC.

The rearrangement links TRBV30 to TRBJ2-3; 8 nucleotides match TRBD2. V was clipped by 3 bases and J by 2 bases; unmatched bases: 7. This CDR3 spans 15 amino acids. From germline, CDR1 is GTSNPN and CDR2 SVGIG (reference sequence). The CDR3 sequence: CAWSEGLGDTDTQYF. CDR3 coding DNA: TGTGCCTGGAGCGAGGGACTAGGGGACACAGATACGCAGTATTTT.